Listed below are T cell receptor beta chains from one sample, sequenced in a study of cytomegalovirus exposure and HLA in healthy donors. Clones were sequenced by immunoSEQ multiplex PCR, and TCRdb holds only the in-frame ones, with some missing. The sample lists over 100,000 clones; under 70% were seen once. Sequencing used PBMCs. The receptors stem from a man under 40 in good health and CMV-seropositive. Both conserved end residues are part of each CDR3. Each record gives: D gene, J gene, clone size, V gene, CDR3 protein, CDR3 DNA. A D gene is named only where the DNA matches it firmly. Rows may omit the clone size; those that give it use once, few, many or a size class.

D: TRBD2
J: TRBJ2-3
size: once
V: TRBV7-8
CDR3: CASSLLVRWLAEFTDTQYF
DNA: TGTGCCAGCAGCTTATTGGTGCGTTGGCTAGCGGAATTCACAGATACGCAGTATTTT

D: TRBD2
J: TRBJ2-1
size: -
V: TRBV10-3
CDR3: CAISEPTSGRANEQFF
DNA: TGTGCCATCAGTGAGCCGACTAGCGGGAGGGCCAATGAGCAGTTCTTC

D: -
J: TRBJ2-1
size: -
V: TRBV6-6
CDR3: CASSYEAGLGNEQFF
DNA: TGTGCCAGCAGTTACGAGGCGGGATTGGGCAATGAGCAGTTCTTC

D: TRBD2
J: TRBJ2-2
size: -
V: TRBV6-1
CDR3: CASSDNSGRNTGELFF
DNA: TGTGCCAGCAGTGATAATAGCGGGAGAAACACCGGGGAGCTGTTTTTT

D: TRBD1
J: TRBJ1-3
size: -
V: TRBV6-5
CDR3: CASSSDRGLGNTIYF
DNA: TGTGCCAGCAGTTCGGACAGGGGGCTTGGAAACACCATATATTTT

D: TRBD1
J: TRBJ1-3
size: few
V: TRBV7-7
CDR3: CASTRGQGAGNTIYF
DNA: TGTGCTAGCACCCGAGGTCAGGGGGCAGGAAACACCATATATTTT

D: TRBD1
J: TRBJ1-6
size: -
V: TRBV5-1
CDR3: CASSRDREVYNSPLHF
DNA: TGCGCCAGCAGCCGGGACAGGGAAGTTTATAATTCACCCCTCCACTTT

D: -
J: TRBJ1-1
size: -
V: TRBV11-3
CDR3: CASSPAMYRAVFRAFF
DNA: TGTGCCAGCAGCCCCGCAATGTACAGGGCTGTCTTCAGGGCTTTCTTT

D: -
J: TRBJ2-3
size: -
V: TRBV6-1
CDR3: CASSERRDTQYF
DNA: TGTGCCAGCAGTGAAAGGCGGGATACGCAGTATTTT

D: TRBD1
J: TRBJ1-2
size: once
V: TRBV30
CDR3: CAWRPGQGRTLNYGYTF
DNA: TGTGCCTGGAGGCCGGGACAGGGGAGGACCCTGAACTATGGCTACACCTTC

D: -
J: TRBJ1-2
size: -
V: TRBV25-1
CDR3: CASSEYFPGITNYGYTF
DNA: TGTGCCAGCAGTGAATATTTTCCCGGGATTACTAACTATGGCTACACCTTC

D: -
J: TRBJ1-2
size: -
V: TRBV19
CDR3: CASRDFAVDSMGGYTF
DNA: TGTGCCAGTAGAGATTTTGCGGTTGACTCGATGGGTGGCTACACCTTC

D: TRBD1
J: TRBJ1-2
size: few
V: TRBV13
CDR3: CASWLLAGRTGSGYGYTF
DNA: TGTGCCAGCTGGCTCTTAGCCGGGCGGACAGGGTCAGGCTATGGCTACACCTTC

D: -
J: TRBJ2-2
size: -
V: TRBV30
CDR3: CACDPGFPGGFLNTGELFF
DNA: TGTGCCTGCGACCCAGGGTTCCCGGGCGGATTCCTCAACACCGGGGAGCTGTTTTTT

D: -
J: TRBJ2-7
size: -
V: TRBV7-9
CDR3: CASSARTVSLGYEQYF
DNA: TGTGCCAGCAGCGCCCGGACAGTCTCATTGGGCTACGAGCAGTACTTC

D: -
J: TRBJ2-1
size: -
V: TRBV4-1
CDR3: CASSQERWEQFF
DNA: TGCGCCAGCAGCCAAGAGAGGTGGGAGCAGTTCTTC

D: -
J: TRBJ2-3
size: -
V: TRBV5-1
CDR3: CASSLEGHGTDTQYF
DNA: TGCGCCAGCAGCTTGGAGGGACACGGCACAGATACGCAGTATTTT

D: -
J: TRBJ1-4
size: -
V: TRBV28
CDR3: CASKAAGTNEKLFF
DNA: TGTGCCAGCAAGGCTGCGGGAACTAATGAAAAACTGTTTTTT

D: TRBD1
J: TRBJ1-4
size: -
V: TRBV7-3
CDR3: CASSPAPLDRGEPKLFF
DNA: TGTGCCAGCAGCCCCGCGCCTCTGGACAGGGGGGAACCAAAACTGTTTTTT

D: TRBD2
J: TRBJ2-3
size: -
V: TRBV25-1
CDR3: CASSAVQRTSVITDTQYF
DNA: TGTGCCAGCAGTGCAGTTCAGAGGACTAGCGTCATCACAGATACGCAGTATTTT

D: TRBD2
J: TRBJ2-1
size: -
V: TRBV7-3
CDR3: CASGRSGTHNEQFF
DNA: TGTGCCAGCGGCCGCAGCGGGACTCACAATGAGCAGTTCTTC

D: TRBD2
J: TRBJ2-1
size: -
V: TRBV7-2
CDR3: CASSSGLGLAGGREQFF
DNA: TGTGCCAGCAGCTCAGGCCTCGGACTAGCGGGAGGGAGGGAGCAGTTCTTC

D: TRBD2
J: TRBJ2-1
size: -
V: TRBV29-1
CDR3: CSVCRVGLAFGNEQFF
DNA: TGCAGCGTTTGTCGTGTGGGACTAGCGTTCGGCAATGAGCAGTTCTTC

D: TRBD1
J: TRBJ1-2
size: few
V: TRBV6-6
CDR3: CASSYLRDSTNYGYTF
DNA: TGTGCCAGCAGTTACTTGCGGGACAGTACTAACTATGGCTACACCTTC

D: TRBD1
J: TRBJ1-1
size: -
V: TRBV29-1
CDR3: CSQRDSLRTEAFF
DNA: TGCAGCCAACGGGACAGCCTCCGGACTGAAGCTTTCTTT

D: TRBD2
J: TRBJ2-1
size: -
V: TRBV11-3
CDR3: CASSPTSENEQFF
DNA: TGTGCCAGCAGCCCGACTAGCGAGAATGAGCAGTTCTTC

D: TRBD1
J: TRBJ2-1
size: -
V: TRBV4-1
CDR3: CASSQGIMGDRGRQWVNEQFF
DNA: TGCGCCAGCAGCCAAGGGATCATGGGGGACAGGGGGCGGCAATGGGTCAATGAGCAGTTCTTC

D: -
J: TRBJ1-2
size: -
V: TRBV25-1
CDR3: CASSDFRSNYGYTF
DNA: TGTGCCAGCAGTGATTTTAGATCTAACTATGGCTACACCTTC

D: -
J: TRBJ1-1
size: -
V: TRBV11-1
CDR3: CASSPASRGTEAFF
DNA: TGTGCCAGCAGCCCGGCATCGCGAGGCACTGAAGCTTTCTTT

D: TRBD2
J: TRBJ2-5
size: -
V: TRBV29-1
CDR3: CSVSGASGGGQETQYF
DNA: TGCAGCGTCTCAGGGGCTAGCGGGGGCGGGCAAGAGACCCAGTACTTC

D: TRBD2
J: TRBJ2-3
size: -
V: TRBV5-1
CDR3: CASSQGLALTDTQYF
DNA: TGCGCCAGCAGCCAGGGACTAGCGTTAACAGATACGCAGTATTTT

D: -
J: TRBJ2-3
size: once
V: TRBV27
CDR3: CASSFQGNTPDTQYF
DNA: TGTGCCAGCAGTTTCCAGGGAAACACCCCAGATACGCAGTATTTT

D: TRBD1
J: TRBJ1-2
size: -
V: TRBV19
CDR3: CASSTTGNYGYTF
DNA: TGTGCCAGTAGTACGACAGGGAACTATGGCTACACCTTC

D: -
J: TRBJ1-2
size: -
V: TRBV29-1
CDR3: CSVGERYGYTF
DNA: TGCAGCGTTGGTGAGAGATATGGCTACACCTTC

D: -
J: TRBJ1-5
size: few
V: TRBV27
CDR3: CASSLRQGNQPQHF
DNA: TGTGCCAGCAGTTTAAGACAGGGCAATCAGCCCCAGCATTTT

D: TRBD1
J: TRBJ2-5
size: few
V: TRBV7-6
CDR3: CASSLAGTGGSLKETQYF
DNA: TGTGCCAGCAGCTTAGCCGGGACAGGGGGGAGCCTAAAAGAGACCCAGTACTTC

D: TRBD2
J: TRBJ2-1
size: -
V: TRBV11-3
CDR3: CASSLEASGTISYNEQFF
DNA: TGTGCCAGCAGCTTAGAGGCTAGCGGGACAATCTCCTACAATGAGCAGTTCTTC

D: -
J: TRBJ2-1
size: few
V: TRBV9
CDR3: CASSVVGRGQYNEQFF
DNA: TGTGCCAGCAGCGTAGTTGGGAGGGGACAATACAATGAGCAGTTCTTC

D: -
J: TRBJ1-5
size: -
V: TRBV28
CDR3: CASSTDSNQPQHF
DNA: TGTGCCAGCAGTACAGATAGCAATCAGCCCCAGCATTTT

D: -
J: TRBJ2-7
size: once
V: TRBV19
CDR3: CASQGSYEQYF
DNA: TGTGCCAGTCAGGGGTCCTACGAGCAGTACTTC

D: -
J: TRBJ2-1
size: -
V: TRBV7-3
CDR3: CASSLGAEQFF
DNA: TGTGCCAGCAGCTTAGGGGCTGAGCAGTTCTTC

D: -
J: TRBJ1-1
size: -
V: TRBV27
CDR3: CAYRDGDTEAFF
DNA: TGTGCTTACAGGGATGGGGACACTGAAGCTTTCTTT

D: -
J: TRBJ1-3
size: once
V: TRBV5-6
CDR3: CASSLWGRGGNTIYF
DNA: TGTGCCAGCAGCTTATGGGGGCGCGGCGGAAACACCATATATTTT

D: -
J: TRBJ1-1
size: -
V: TRBV6-6
CDR3: CASSWQENTEAFF
DNA: TGTGCCAGCAGTTGGCAGGAGAACACTGAAGCTTTCTTT

D: TRBD2
J: TRBJ2-1
size: -
V: TRBV7-6
CDR3: CASSFTSGRYNEQFF
DNA: TGTGCCAGCAGCTTTACTAGCGGGAGATACAATGAGCAGTTCTTC

D: TRBD1
J: TRBJ1-2
size: -
V: TRBV29-1
CDR3: CSVDDLIQGAGYGYTF
DNA: TGCAGCGTTGACGACTTAATCCAGGGGGCTGGTTATGGCTACACCTTC

D: -
J: TRBJ2-3
size: -
V: TRBV4-2
CDR3: CASSPKSGLTDTQYF
DNA: TGTGCCAGCAGCCCCAAGTCAGGCCTCACAGATACGCAGTATTTT

D: TRBD1
J: TRBJ2-7
size: -
V: TRBV2
CDR3: CASSLLPGTGNEQYF
DNA: TGTGCCAGCAGTCTCCTACCGGGGACAGGGAACGAGCAGTACTTC

D: TRBD2
J: TRBJ2-1
size: once
V: TRBV7-9
CDR3: CASSPGTSGGALFNEQFF
DNA: TGTGCCAGCAGCCCAGGGACTAGCGGGGGGGCCTTATTCAATGAGCAGTTCTTC

D: -
J: TRBJ1-1
size: -
V: TRBV11-3
CDR3: CASSLVRGTEAFF
DNA: TGTGCCAGCAGCTTAGTCCGGGGGACTGAAGCTTTCTTT

D: -
J: TRBJ1-2
size: -
V: TRBV11-1
CDR3: CASSATSDSYGYTF
DNA: TGTGCCAGCAGCGCAACGTCGGACAGCTATGGCTACACCTTC

D: -
J: TRBJ2-2
size: -
V: TRBV5-1
CDR3: CASRSGYSSTGELFF
DNA: TGCGCCAGCAGATCGGGATATTCCAGCACCGGGGAGCTGTTTTTT

D: -
J: TRBJ1-2
size: -
V: TRBV29-1
CDR3: CSVEEEQGEDYGYTF
DNA: TGCAGCGTTGAAGAAGAACAGGGCGAAGACTATGGCTACACCTTC

D: TRBD1
J: TRBJ1-5
size: -
V: TRBV7-2
CDR3: CASSLRTGGDQPQHF
DNA: TGTGCCAGCAGCTTAAGGACAGGGGGCGATCAGCCCCAGCATTTT

D: TRBD2
J: TRBJ2-3
size: -
V: TRBV7-6
CDR3: CASSREGGLAARTQYF
DNA: TGTGCCAGCAGCCGGGAGGGGGGGCTAGCGGCCCGAACGCAGTATTTT

D: TRBD1
J: TRBJ1-5
size: few
V: TRBV30
CDR3: CAWSTGTGYQPQHF
DNA: TGTGCCTGGAGTACCGGGACAGGCTATCAGCCCCAGCATTTT

D: -
J: TRBJ2-2
size: -
V: TRBV6-5
CDR3: CASSGTPNTGELFF
DNA: TGTGCCAGCAGTGGGACTCCGAACACCGGGGAGCTGTTTTTT

D: -
J: TRBJ1-1
size: few
V: TRBV7-9
CDR3: CASSRSLVTEAFF
DNA: TGTGCCAGCAGCCGCAGTCTAGTTACTGAAGCTTTCTTT

D: -
J: TRBJ1-1
size: -
V: TRBV11-2
CDR3: CASSLGQQLYEAFF
DNA: TGTGCCAGCAGCTTAGGACAGCAATTATATGAAGCTTTCTTT

D: TRBD1
J: TRBJ2-1
size: -
V: TRBV5-1
CDR3: CASSRDRNNEQFF
DNA: TGCGCCAGCAGCCGGGACAGAAACAATGAGCAGTTCTTC